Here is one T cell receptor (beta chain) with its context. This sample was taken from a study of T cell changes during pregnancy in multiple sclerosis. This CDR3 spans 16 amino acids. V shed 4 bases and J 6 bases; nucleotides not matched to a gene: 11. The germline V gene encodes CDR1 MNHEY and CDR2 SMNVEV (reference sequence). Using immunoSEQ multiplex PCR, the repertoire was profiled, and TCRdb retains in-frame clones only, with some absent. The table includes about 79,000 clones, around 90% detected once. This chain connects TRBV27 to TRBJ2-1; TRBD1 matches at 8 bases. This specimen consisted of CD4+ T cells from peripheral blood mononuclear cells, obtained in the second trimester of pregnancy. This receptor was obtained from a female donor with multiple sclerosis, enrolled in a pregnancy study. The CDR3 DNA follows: TGTGCCAGCAGTTCAACCCTCCGGGACAGGCCCAATGAGCAGTTCTTC. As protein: CASSSTLRDRPNEQFF.